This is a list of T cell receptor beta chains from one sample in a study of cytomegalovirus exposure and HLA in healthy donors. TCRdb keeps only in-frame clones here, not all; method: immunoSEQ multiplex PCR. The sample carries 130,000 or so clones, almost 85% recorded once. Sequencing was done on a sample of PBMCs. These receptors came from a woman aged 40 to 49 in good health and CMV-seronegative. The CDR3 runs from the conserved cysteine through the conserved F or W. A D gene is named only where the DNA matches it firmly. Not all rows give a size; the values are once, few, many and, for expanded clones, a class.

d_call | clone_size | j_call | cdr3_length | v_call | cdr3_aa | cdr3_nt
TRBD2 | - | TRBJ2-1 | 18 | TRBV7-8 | CASSPRSLLAGGGVEQFF | TGTGCCAGCAGCCCCCGCTCTCTTCTAGCGGGAGGAGGCGTTGAGCAGTTCTTC
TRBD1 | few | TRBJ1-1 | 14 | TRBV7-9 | CASSLASTGGDAFF | TGTGCCAGCAGCTTAGCTTCGACAGGGGGCGATGCTTTCTTT
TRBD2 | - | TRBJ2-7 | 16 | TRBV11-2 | CASSRLAGGRGSEQYF | TGTGCCAGCAGTCGACTAGCGGGGGGACGAGGCTCCGAGCAGTACTTC
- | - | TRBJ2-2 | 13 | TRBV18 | CASSPLRGGELFF | TGTGCCAGCTCACCGCTACGGGGCGGGGAGCTGTTTTTT
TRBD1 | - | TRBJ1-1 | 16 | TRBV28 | CASSLFVTGPNTEAFF | TGTGCCAGCAGTTTATTCGTGACAGGGCCGAACACTGAAGCTTTCTTT
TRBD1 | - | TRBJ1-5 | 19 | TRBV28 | CASSPTGQGVSVADQPQHF | TGTGCCAGCAGCCCGACGGGACAGGGCGTCTCCGTGGCGGATCAGCCCCAGCATTTT
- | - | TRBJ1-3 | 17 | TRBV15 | CATSRDFRRGAGNTIYF | TGTGCCACCAGCAGAGATTTTAGGAGAGGTGCTGGAAACACCATATATTTT
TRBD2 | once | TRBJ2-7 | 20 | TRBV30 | CAWSGFQDRFREGHWNEQYF | TGTGCCTGGAGTGGATTCCAGGACAGATTTCGGGAGGGCCATTGGAACGAGCAGTACTTC
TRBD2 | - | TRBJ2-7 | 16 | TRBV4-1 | CASSHGGGYSSYEQYF | TGCGCCAGCAGCCACGGCGGGGGGTACAGCTCCTACGAGCAGTACTTC
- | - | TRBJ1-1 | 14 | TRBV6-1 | CASREQGLNTEAFF | TGTGCCAGCAGGGAACAGGGCCTGAACACTGAAGCTTTCTTT
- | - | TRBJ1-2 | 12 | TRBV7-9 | CSSSPSGDGYTF | TGTTCCAGCAGCCCCAGCGGGGATGGCTACACCTTC
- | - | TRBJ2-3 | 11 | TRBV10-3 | CATREADTQYF | TGTGCCACAAGGGAGGCAGATACGCAGTATTTT
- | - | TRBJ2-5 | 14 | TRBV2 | CASRRRDSWETQYF | TGTGCCAGCAGACGCCGCGACAGTTGGGAGACCCAGTACTTC
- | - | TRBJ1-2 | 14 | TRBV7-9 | CASSFGTSTWGYTF | TGTGCCAGCAGCTTCGGGACATCGACGTGGGGCTACACCTTC
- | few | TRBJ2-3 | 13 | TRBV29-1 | CSVDPTSTDTQYF | TGCAGCGTTGACCCTACGAGCACAGATACGCAGTATTTT
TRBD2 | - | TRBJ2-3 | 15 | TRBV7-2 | CASRYGASGRDTQYF | TGTGCCAGCAGATATGGGGCTAGCGGGAGAGATACGCAGTATTTT
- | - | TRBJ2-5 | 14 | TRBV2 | CASGGEGGGETQYF | TGTGCCAGCGGCGGGGAGGGGGGAGGAGAGACCCAGTACTTC
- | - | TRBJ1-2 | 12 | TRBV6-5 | CASSPTDYGYTF | TGTGCCAGCAGTCCCACAGACTATGGCTACACCTTC
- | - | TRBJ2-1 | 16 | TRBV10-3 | CAISREGANSYNEQFF | TGTGCCATCAGCCGCGAGGGAGCCAATTCCTACAATGAGCAGTTCTTC
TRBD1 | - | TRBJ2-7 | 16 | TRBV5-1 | CASSLGAGGTSYEQYF | TGCGCCAGCAGCTTGGGGGCAGGGGGCACCTCCTACGAGCAGTACTTC
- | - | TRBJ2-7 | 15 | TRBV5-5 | CASSGPGQAFGEQYF | TGTGCCAGCAGCGGACCGGGACAAGCCTTCGGCGAGCAGTACTTC
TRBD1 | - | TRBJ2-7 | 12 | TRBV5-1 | CASSQTGDEQYF | TGCGCCAGCAGCCAGACAGGGGACGAGCAGTACTTC
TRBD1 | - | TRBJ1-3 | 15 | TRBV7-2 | CASSRDRSSGNTIYF | TGTGCCAGCAGCCGGGACAGATCATCCGGAAACACCATATATTTT
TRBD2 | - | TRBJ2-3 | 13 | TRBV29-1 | CSVVLLAVDTQYF | TGCAGCGTTGTGTTACTAGCGGTAGATACGCAGTATTTT
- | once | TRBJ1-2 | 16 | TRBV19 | CASRDRGVGRENGYTF | TGTGCCAGTAGAGACCGGGGGGTCGGTCGGGAGAATGGCTACACCTTC
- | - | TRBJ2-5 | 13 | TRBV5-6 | CASSLGSDETQYF | TGTGCCAGCAGCTTAGGAAGCGATGAGACCCAGTACTTC
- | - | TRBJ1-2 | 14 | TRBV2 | CASGPAGAYYGYTF | TGTGCCAGCGGTCCGGCGGGGGCGTACTATGGCTACACCTTC
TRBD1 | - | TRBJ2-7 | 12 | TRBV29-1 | CSVDPGGVEQYF | TGCAGCGTTGATCCAGGGGGCGTTGAGCAGTACTTC
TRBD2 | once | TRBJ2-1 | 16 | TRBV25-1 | CASSEGLAGVYNEQFF | TGTGCCAGCAGTGAAGGACTAGCGGGAGTGTACAATGAGCAGTTCTTC
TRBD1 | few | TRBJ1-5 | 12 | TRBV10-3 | CAISLSGGMMHF | TGTGCCATCAGCCTATCAGGGGGTATGATGCATTTT
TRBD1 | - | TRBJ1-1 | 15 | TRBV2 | CASSEESTGEAEAFF | TGTGCCAGCAGTGAAGAAAGCACAGGGGAAGCTGAAGCTTTCTTT
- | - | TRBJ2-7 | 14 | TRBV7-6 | CASSPGPTSGEQYF | TGTGCCAGCAGCCCCGGCCCGACCTCGGGCGAGCAGTACTTC
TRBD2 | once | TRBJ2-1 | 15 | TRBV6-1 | CASSDLGLRANEQFF | TGTGCCAGCAGTGATCTGGGACTAAGGGCAAATGAGCAGTTCTTC
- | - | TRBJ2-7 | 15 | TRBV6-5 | CASRTDLSGSYEQYF | TGTGCCAGCAGGACCGACCTTAGCGGTTCCTACGAGCAGTACTTC
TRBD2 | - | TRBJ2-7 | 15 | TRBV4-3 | CASSQGLAGGYEQYF | TGCGCCAGCAGCCAGGGACTAGCGGGAGGGTACGAGCAGTACTTC
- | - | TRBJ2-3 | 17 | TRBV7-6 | CASSLALLGSGPDTQYF | TGTGCCAGCAGCTTAGCGCTCCTCGGGAGCGGCCCAGATACGCAGTATTTT
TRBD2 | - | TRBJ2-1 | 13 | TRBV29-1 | CSGLAGRYNEQFF | TGCAGCGGACTAGCGGGGAGATACAATGAGCAGTTCTTC
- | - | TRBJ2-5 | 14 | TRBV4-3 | CASSQRGTKETQYF | TGCGCCAGCAGCCAAAGGGGCACGAAAGAGACCCAGTACTTC
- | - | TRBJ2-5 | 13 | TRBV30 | CAWSAQGLRTQYF | TGTGCCTGGAGTGCACAGGGTCTTCGGACCCAGTACTTC
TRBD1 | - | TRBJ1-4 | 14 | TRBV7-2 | CASSPGQVYEKLFF | TGTGCCAGCAGCCCGGGACAGGTTTATGAAAAACTGTTTTTT
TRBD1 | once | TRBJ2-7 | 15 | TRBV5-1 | CASSLGATGGMGQYF | TGCGCCAGCAGCTTGGGGGCGACAGGGGGCATGGGGCAGTACTTC
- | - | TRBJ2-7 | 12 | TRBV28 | CASSSYPYEQYF | TGTGCCAGCAGTTCCTACCCCTACGAGCAGTACTTC
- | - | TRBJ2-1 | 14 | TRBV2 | CAIPSPGAVNEQFF | TGTGCCATTCCAAGTCCGGGAGCAGTTAATGAGCAGTTCTTC
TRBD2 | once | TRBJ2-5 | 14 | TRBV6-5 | CASSLAGPQETQYF | TGTGCCAGCTCACTAGCGGGGCCTCAAGAGACCCAGTACTTC
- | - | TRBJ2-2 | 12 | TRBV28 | CASSRQAGELFF | TGTGCCAGCAGTCGACAAGCCGGGGAGCTGTTTTTT